This T cell receptor (beta chain) was obtained from a study of beta chain features in type 1 diabetes. General study results and limits: Type 1 diabetes patients showed fewer insertions and more deletions at VDJ junctions. In every one of the four CD4+ subsets, TCRB CDR3s were moderately but significantly shorter in Type 1 diabetes patients.

Of note for this clone: Its antigen is unidentified.

The investigators reverse transcribed all of the isolated RNA, so they sequenced expressed TCRB transcripts. Measured with immunoSEQ multiplex PCR; TCRdb has only the in-frame clones, and not every one. Here the sample spans 640,000 or so clones, 11% to 15% being singletons. Trimming shortened V by 1 base and J by 5 bases, and 15 bases separated the two germline ends. Germline V gene data show CDR1 as SGHNT and CDR2 as YYREEE (reference sequence). This CDR3 is built from 15 residues. The genes are TRBV5-4 and TRBJ1-1; D remains unclear. Sequenced input: naive CD4+ T cells from blood. This clonotype was obtained from a man aged 18 to 29 with type 1 diabetes. CDR3 region: CASSLFREIETEAFF. The CDR3, as DNA: TGTGCCAGCAGCTTGTTTAGGGAAATCGAGACTGAAGCTTTCTTT.